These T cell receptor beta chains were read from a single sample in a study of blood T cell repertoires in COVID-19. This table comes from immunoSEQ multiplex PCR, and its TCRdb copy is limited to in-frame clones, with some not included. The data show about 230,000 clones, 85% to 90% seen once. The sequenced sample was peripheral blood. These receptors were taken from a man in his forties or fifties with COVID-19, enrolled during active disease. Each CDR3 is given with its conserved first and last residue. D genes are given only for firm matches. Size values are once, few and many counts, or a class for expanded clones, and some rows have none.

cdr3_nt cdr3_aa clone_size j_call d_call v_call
TGTGCCAGCTCACCGTTACAGGGGGCAGCCGGGGAGCTGTTTTTT CASSPLQGAAGELFF . TRBJ2-2 TRBD1 TRBV18
TGCGCCAGCAGCCAAGGGCTCCCCACCGGGGAGCTGTTTTTT CASSQGLPTGELFF few TRBJ2-2 . TRBV4-1
TGCAGCGTTGAAGATTACGGACAGGGCGGTGAAGCTTTCTTT CSVEDYGQGGEAFF . TRBJ1-1 TRBD1 TRBV29-1
TGTGCCAGCAGCTTGGAACGGACTAGCGGGAGGGATGAGCAGTTCTTC CASSLERTSGRDEQFF . TRBJ2-1 TRBD2 TRBV5-4
TGTGCCAGCCCGAAGGGGCAGGGTATGAACACTGAAGCTTTCTTT CASPKGQGMNTEAFF . TRBJ1-1 . TRBV6-5
TGTGCCAGCAGTTACTCACCGGGACAGGGGGCCGGTGAGCAGTACTTC CASSYSPGQGAGEQYF . TRBJ2-7 TRBD1 TRBV6-6
TGTGCCAGCAGCCGGGGGGGGACTAGCGGGAGGATGGGCAATGAGCAGTTCTTC CASSRGGTSGRMGNEQFF . TRBJ2-1 TRBD2 TRBV3-1/TRBV3-2
TGCAGCGTTATGCCCTCCGGGACAGGGAATGAGCAGTTCTTC CSVMPSGTGNEQFF . TRBJ2-1 TRBD1 TRBV29-1
TGTGCCAGTAGTATCCAGGCTAACTCCTACGAGCAGTACTTC CASSIQANSYEQYF many TRBJ2-7 . TRBV19
TGTGCCAGCAGTTTCCTGGGACTAGCGGGAGGTAATGAGCAGTTCTTC CASSFLGLAGGNEQFF . TRBJ2-1 TRBD2 TRBV6-5
TGTGCCAGCAGCCCGGGGGGCGCTGGGGCCAACGTCCTGACTTTC CASSPGGAGANVLTF . TRBJ2-6 . TRBV6-5
TGTGCCAGCAGTAGGGGGCCTCCGGACACTAATGAAAAACTGTTTTTT CASSRGPPDTNEKLFF . TRBJ1-4 TRBD1 TRBV7-3
TGTGCCATCAGTGGGGAGATTAACTATGGCTACACCTTC CAISGEINYGYTF few TRBJ1-2 . TRBV10-3
TGTGCCACCAGCTCGGACCGGGACAGGGATTCGGATGAGCAGTTCTTC CATSSDRDRDSDEQFF . TRBJ2-1 TRBD1 TRBV15
TGTGCCAGCAGTGAAGGGGGGACAGGTTTCGGCGAAAAACTGTTTTTT CASSEGGTGFGEKLFF . TRBJ1-4 TRBD1 TRBV2
TGTGCCACCAGTGATAGACTAGCGGGGGGGGCGCAGTTCTTC CATSDRLAGGAQFF . TRBJ2-1 TRBD2 TRBV24-1
TGTGCCAGTAACACGGAGGCCGGGGAGCTGTTTTTT CASNTEAGELFF . TRBJ2-2 . TRBV19
TGTGCCATCAGTGGGCTAACAGGGAGCTACAATGAGCAGTTCTTC CAISGLTGSYNEQFF . TRBJ2-1 . TRBV10-3
TGTGCCAGCAGACAGGTCTACGAGCAGTACTTC CASRQVYEQYF . TRBJ2-7 . TRBV6-6
TGTGCCAGTAGCGGTGGCTATGGCTACACCTTC CASSGGYGYTF . TRBJ1-2 . TRBV19
TGTGCCAGCAGGGCCTCAGGGGGCGCCGGTTATGGCTACACCTTC CASRASGGAGYGYTF . TRBJ1-2 TRBD1 TRBV2
TGTGCTAGTGGTTTGGGGACAGGGGCTGAAGCTTTCTTT CASGLGTGAEAFF . TRBJ1-1 TRBD1 TRBV12-5
TGTGCCACCAGTGACAGAGGGAATGAGCAGTTCTTC CATSDRGNEQFF once TRBJ2-1 . TRBV24-1
TGTGCCAGCAGCCCACAGACAGGGTTGGGGGAGACCCAGTACTTC CASSPQTGLGETQYF . TRBJ2-5 TRBD1 TRBV9
TGTGCCAGCAGCGGGCGGGACAGGGGAGATTCACCCCTCCACTTT CASSGRDRGDSPLHF few TRBJ1-6 TRBD1 TRBV9
TGTGCCAGCAGCGTAGGGGGCGGGGCCGATTACAATGAGCAGTTCTTC CASSVGGGADYNEQFF . TRBJ2-1 . TRBV9
TGTGCCAGCAGCAGCAACAGGGGACCTTCCTACAATGAGCAGTTCTTC CASSSNRGPSYNEQFF . TRBJ2-1 TRBD1 TRBV11-1
TGTGCCAGCAGTTACTCAGACAGTGCTAACTATGGCTACACCTTC CASSYSDSANYGYTF . TRBJ1-2 . TRBV6-5
TGCGCCAGCAGCCCTGAAGGGGGAACGGGCTATGGCTACACCTTC CASSPEGGTGYGYTF . TRBJ1-2 . TRBV5-1
TGTGCCTGGACCCTGAAGGGGGCGGGGAATTCACCCCTCCACTTT CAWTLKGAGNSPLHF . TRBJ1-6 TRBD1 TRBV30
TGTGCCAGCAAAAATAAAGAGACAGTTAACACTGAAGCTTTCTTT CASKNKETVNTEAFF . TRBJ1-1 . TRBV2
TGTGCCAGCAGCCTGATGACAGGGTCAGGGGAGACCCAGTACTTC CASSLMTGSGETQYF . TRBJ2-5 TRBD1 TRBV7-3
TGTGCCAGCAGCTTTGAGGTGACAGGGGTCTATGGCTACACCTTC CASSFEVTGVYGYTF . TRBJ1-2 TRBD1 TRBV5-5
TGTGCCAGCAGCTTAGGGGCAGGGGGCTCTCAGCCCCAGCATTTT CASSLGAGGSQPQHF once TRBJ1-5 TRBD1 TRBV5-6
TGCGCCAGCAGCTTGGCCGGGAAGGGCGGCGGCTATGGCTACACCTTC CASSLAGKGGGYGYTF . TRBJ1-2 . TRBV5-1
TGTGCCATCAGTGAGCCCGGGGGTAGCGGGAGGAGCACAGATACGCAGTATTTT CAISEPGGSGRSTDTQYF . TRBJ2-3 TRBD2 TRBV10-3
TGTGCCTGGAGAGCCGGGGGGCTTGACACTGAAGCTTTCTTT CAWRAGGLDTEAFF . TRBJ1-1 . TRBV30
TGTGCCAGCAGTCCGTGGACAGGGGGCTCCTACGAGCAGTACTTC CASSPWTGGSYEQYF once TRBJ2-7 TRBD1 TRBV6-5
TGTGCCAGCAGTGAGATGGGACAGGGGAACAATGAGCAGTTCTTC CASSEMGQGNNEQFF . TRBJ2-1 TRBD1 TRBV6-1
TGTGCCAGCAGCCGTTTAGCGGGGTCCCCGCTGTACAATGAGCAGTTCTTC CASSRLAGSPLYNEQFF . TRBJ2-1 TRBD2 TRBV7-9
TGTGCCAGCTCACCACGCACACGTCAAGAGACCCAGTACTTC CASSPRTRQETQYF . TRBJ2-5 . TRBV18
TGTGCCAGCAGTTACACGGGACTGGGCAATCAGCCCCAGCATTTT CASSYTGLGNQPQHF . TRBJ1-5 . TRBV6-2/TRBV6-3
TGTGCCACCAGTTTTAACAGGGACACTGAAGCTTTCTTT CATSFNRDTEAFF few TRBJ1-1 . TRBV15
TGTGCCAGCAGTTACTCGAGGGTGACTGAAGCTTTCTTT CASSYSRVTEAFF . TRBJ1-1 . TRBV6-2/TRBV6-3
TGTGCCAGCAGCGTACTTGGACTAGCGGGAAATGAGCAGTTCTTC CASSVLGLAGNEQFF . TRBJ2-1 TRBD2 TRBV9
TGTGCCAGCAGCTCCTTACAGCCTCCCTACGAGCAGTACTTC CASSSLQPPYEQYF . TRBJ2-7 . TRBV7-2
TGTGCCAGCTCACCCGTCATGGGGACAGGGAGGCGCCCCTACGAGCAGTACTTC CASSPVMGTGRRPYEQYF . TRBJ2-7 TRBD1 TRBV18
TGTGCCAGCAGCTCGAGACTAGTAGAAGAGACCCAGTACTTC CASSSRLVEETQYF . TRBJ2-5 . TRBV7-8
TGCGCCAGCAGCTTAGACAGGGGGCATTGGGAGCAGTACTTC CASSLDRGHWEQYF once TRBJ2-7 TRBD1 TRBV5-1
TGTGCCTGGAACGGGGTAGATGAAAAACTGTTTTTT CAWNGVDEKLFF . TRBJ1-4 . TRBV30
TGCGCCAGCAGGATACCGACAGGGGGTGCGCCGGAGACCCAGTACTTC CASRIPTGGAPETQYF . TRBJ2-5 TRBD1 TRBV5-1
TGTGCCAGCAGTGGGCACAGGGTAGGCTCCTACGAGCAGTACTTC CASSGHRVGSYEQYF . TRBJ2-7 . TRBV27
TGTGCCAGCAGTTCTGGACAGGGTAATAATGAAAAACTGTTTTTT CASSSGQGNNEKLFF . TRBJ1-4 TRBD1 TRBV6-5
TGTGCCAGCAGCTTCTTAGAGAGGAACACTGAAGCTTTCTTT CASSFLERNTEAFF . TRBJ1-1 . TRBV7-9
TGTGCCAGCAGCTCAATTCAGGGGGCCGCCGGGGAGCTGTTTTTT CASSSIQGAAGELFF . TRBJ2-2 TRBD1 TRBV5-6
TGTGCCAGCAGCTTGGGTGGGACAGGAGCCGCGAGGACTGAAGCTTTCTTT CASSLGGTGAARTEAFF . TRBJ1-1 TRBD1 TRBV5-4
TGTGCCAGCAGCGTCTCTTCGGCTGGAAACACCATATATTTT CASSVSSAGNTIYF . TRBJ1-3 . TRBV9
TGTGCCAGCAGTGAATTGGACAGGGGCTTGAACACCGGGGAGCTGTTTTTT CASSELDRGLNTGELFF . TRBJ2-2 TRBD1 TRBV25-1
TGTGCCAGCAGTTACATAGCAAGAAACACCGGGGAGCTGTTTTTT CASSYIARNTGELFF . TRBJ2-2 . TRBV28
TGTGCCACCAGCCCGGGACTAGCGGCAGATACGCAGTATTTT CATSPGLAADTQYF . TRBJ2-3 TRBD2 TRBV24-1